Only a few counts were recorded for the clone carrying this T cell receptor beta chain. Its cognate antigen is unknown. The data are from a study of T cells in Graves' hyperthyroidism and ophthalmopathy. Study conclusions and caveats: Most thyroid clonotypes that were expanded above 0.001 also turned up in blood.

Amplification of TCR beta CDR3 regions used RNA as the template. The study used the HTBI primer set for a first-round RT-PCR of the TCR CDR3. Each CDR3 protein gets one entry after TCRdb re-called the multiplex PCR reads with MiXCR. This sample has about 260,000 distinct CDR3 sequences, with about a sixth found just once. Disease lasting under 3 months, a NOSPECS grade of at least 4, and a Clinical Activity Score of at least 3 were features of the ophthalmopathy patients. Uncontrolled infection, other autoimmune disease, pregnancy or lactation disqualified patients from enrolment. The CDR3 runs to 15 residues. The V and J ends lost 5 bases and 3 bases, in that order; junction bases with no gene match: 8.

This rearrangement joins TRBV12-3 or TRBV12-4 to TRBJ2-7; 9 bases align to TRBD1. This receptor was obtained from a woman between 18 and 29 years old with Graves' ophthalmopathy. Sequencing used blood. CDR3 coding DNA: TGTGCCAGCAGTAACCGGGACAGGGCTAGCTACGAGCAGTACTTC. It codes for CASSNRDRASYEQYF.